The 20 T cell receptor beta chains below were found in one sample sequenced in a study of T cell responses to AZD1222 COVID-19 vaccine. Using immunoSEQ multiplex PCR, the repertoire was profiled, and TCRdb retains in-frame clones only, with some absent. Among under 150,000 clones listed, approximately 88% were seen once. The sample consisted of peripheral blood, taken on day 0 of AZD1222 vaccination. The receptors derive from an adult in good health.

Here the CDR3 DNA reads TGCGCCAGCAGTGACTACGATACCGGGACTCAAACGGACTACGAGCAGTACTTC. The encoded protein is CASSDYDTGTQTDYEQYF. The chain couples TRBV10-1 to TRBJ2-7; possible D gene TRBD2, 6 bases. CDR3 length: 18 amino acids. Germline V CDR1 and CDR2: WNHNN, SYGVQD (reference sequence). The V gene lost 3 bases and the J gene lost 3 bases, with 24 bases spanning the gap.

The V and J genes are TRBV7-2 and TRBJ1-6; a weak D match, TRBD1 (5 bases). Germline V CDR1 and CDR2: SGHTA, FQGNSA. V dropped 1 base and J dropped 5 bases, with 9 bases sitting between them. The CDR3 has 15 amino acids. Written as DNA, the CDR3 is TGTGCCAGCAGCTTAGAGGGGATCAATAATTCACCCCTCCACTTT. Encoded protein: CASSLEGINNSPLHF.

The chain is built from TRBV2 and TRBJ1-6; D is unclear. CDR1 and CDR2 (germline): SNHLY, FYNNEI. Deletions cut 5 bases from V and 0 bases from J, with 8 bases between. The CDR3 sequence is 15 residues long. CDR3 sequence (DNA): TGTGCCAGCAGTCCCCAGGACTCCTATAATTCACCCCTCCACTTT. Residues: CASSPQDSYNSPLHF.

The J gene is TRBJ1-1, the V gene TRBV2; D is ambiguous. In germline, CDR1 is SNHLY, CDR2 FYNNEI. V was cut by 6 bases and J by 5 bases, with 16 bases left in between. The CDR3 sequence is 14 residues long. The DNA of the CDR3 is TGTGCCAGCAGGATACCGCCCTCCGGGACTGAAGCTTTCTTT. Translating gives CASRIPPSGTEAFF.

This sequence joins TRBV7-2 and TRBJ2-7; D is possibly TRBD1 (5 bases). Trimming took 1 base from V and 4 from J, leaving 11 bases between them. This CDR3 has 14 residues. Germline V gives CDR1 SGHTA, CDR2 FQGNSA. The CDR3 reads CASSLGRASYEQYF. The CDR3 region has the DNA TGTGCCAGCAGCTTAGGCAGGGCCTCTTACGAGCAGTACTTC.

This clone was seen only once. V gene TRBV5-1 combines with J gene TRBJ2-2, with D possibly being TRBD2 (7 bases). Between the trimmed V and J ends, which lost 0 bases and 5 bases, there was a span of 11 bases. CDR3 length: 15 residues. Germline V gives CDR1 SGHRS, CDR2 YFSETQ. The CDR3 DNA reads TGCGCCAGCAGCTTGGCCCGGGGGGCTACCGGGGAGCTGTTTTTT. Amino acids: CASSLARGATGELFF.

This chain connects TRBV5-4 to TRBJ1-2; 9 nucleotides match TRBD1. This CDR3 has 16 amino acids. The J segment lost 2 bases and the V segment lost 4 bases, leaving 9 bases of the junction unmatched. Germline V gives CDR1 SGHNT, CDR2 YYREEE (reference sequence). The CDR3 loop is CASSPSRDRENYGYTF. The DNA for the CDR3 is TGTGCCAGCAGCCCCTCAAGGGACAGGGAAAACTATGGCTACACCTTC.

V is TRBV6-4 and J is TRBJ2-3, with D unresolved. Germline V CDR1 and CDR2: MRHNA, SNTAGT. The length of the CDR3 is 13 residues. V lost 2 bases, J lost 6 bases, and 9 bases lay in between. The CDR3 coding sequence is TGTGCCAGCAGTGACCAACAATCGGATACGCAGTATTTT. Translation: CASSDQQSDTQYF.

The rearrangement links TRBV2 to TRBJ2-7; D unresolved. The CDR3 runs 13 residues. The V gene's germline CDR1 is SNHLY and CDR2 FYNNEI. The V and J ends lost 6 bases and 2 bases respectively, with 11 bases between them. The CDR3 region is CASRSQSTYEQYF. CDR3 sequence (DNA): TGTGCCAGCAGGTCACAGTCTACCTACGAGCAGTACTTC.

V is TRBV7-9 and J is TRBJ2-2; D possibly matches TRBD1 or TRBD2 (5 bases each). Trimming shortened V by 7 bases and J by 4 bases, and 16 bases separated the two germline ends. Germline assignment: CDR1 SEHNR and CDR2 FQNEAQ (reference sequence). The CDR3 loop spans 15 amino acids. The CDR3 DNA reads TGTGCCAGCAACTGGGTAGGGACGTCCACCGGGGAGCTGTTTTTT. This translates into CASNWVGTSTGELFF.

The sample holds a few counts of this clone. V gene TRBV5-1 combines with J gene TRBJ2-5, with 9 bases matching TRBD2. The trim removed 3 bases at V and 2 bases at J, leaving 5 bases unmatched. Per germline, CDR1 SGHRS and CDR2 YFSETQ. This CDR3 has 15 amino acids. The CDR3 reads CASSYSGSDQETQYF. In nucleotides, the CDR3 is TGCGCCAGCAGCTATAGCGGGAGCGATCAAGAGACCCAGTACTTC.

The CDR3 region is CASRLGTSGSYEQYF. CDR3 nucleotides: TGCGCCAGCAGACTTGGGACTAGCGGGAGCTACGAGCAGTACTTC. The chain links TRBV5-1 to TRBJ2-7; 14 bases align to TRBD2. This CDR3 region has 15 residues. The J segment lost 3 bases and the V segment lost 5 bases, leaving 4 bases of the junction unmatched. The germline V gene has CDR1 SGHRS and CDR2 YFSETQ.

The chain couples TRBV7-9 to TRBJ2-2, with 8 nucleotides matching TRBD1. Trimming at V came to 1 base and at J to 3 bases, leaving 4 bases not matched to a gene. The CDR3 has 16 residues. Per the germline V gene, CDR1 is SEHNR and CDR2 is FQNEAQ (reference sequence). CDR3 sequence: CASSLDDRGYTGELFF. In DNA, the CDR3 is TGTGCCAGCAGCTTAGATGACAGGGGTTACACCGGGGAGCTGTTTTTT. Full variable domain (outside the CDR3, taken from reference TRBV7-9 and TRBJ2-2): DTGVSQNPRHKITKRGQNVTFRCDPISEHNRLYWYRQTLGQGPEFLTYFQNEAQLEKSRLLSDRFSAERPKGSFSTLEIQRTEQGDSAMYLCASSLDDRGYTGELFFGEGSRLTVL.

The chain has TRBV3-1 (or the pseudogene TRBV3-2) and TRBJ2-1; 13 bases align to TRBD2. Germline lookup yields CDR1 LGHDT and CDR2 YNNKEL (reference sequence). Trimming at V came to 0 bases and at J to 4 bases, leaving 3 bases not matched to a gene. The CDR3 contains 17 residues. CDR3 sequence: CASSQEGTSGAYNEQFF. The DNA of the CDR3 is TGTGCCAGCAGCCAAGAAGGGACTAGCGGGGCTTACAATGAGCAGTTCTTC.

V usage is TRBV18 and J usage is TRBJ2-5; D might be TRBD1 or TRBD2, each matching 6 bases. The CDR3 has 13 residues. The V gene lost 3 bases and the J gene lost 5 bases, with 10 bases spanning the gap. CDR1 is KGHSH, CDR2 LQKENI, per germline. CDR3 sequence reads: CASSPLGGETQYF. CDR3 coding DNA: TGTGCCAGCTCACCTCTAGGGGGGGAGACCCAGTACTTC.

The J gene is TRBJ2-1, the V gene TRBV27; no definite D call. Germline CDR1 is MNHEY and CDR2 is SMNVEV (reference sequence). The CDR3 is 12 amino acids. V lost 4 bases and J 2 bases, leaving 3 bases between the germline ends. The CDR3 is CASSSPYNEQFF. The CDR3 DNA sequence: TGTGCCAGCAGTTCGCCCTACAATGAGCAGTTCTTC.

The rearrangement uses TRBV19 and TRBJ1-1; D uncertain. Trimming took 3 bases from V and 11 from J, leaving 10 bases between them. The length of the CDR3 is 11 residues. In germline, CDR1 is LNHDA, CDR2 SQIVND (reference sequence). This chain's CDR3 is CASSMGRRAFF. For the CDR3, the DNA is TGTGCCAGTAGTATGGGAAGGAGGGCTTTCTTT.

This clone came up a few times. The rearrangement links TRBV28 to TRBJ1-2; TRBD1 is a possible D gene (6 bases). The V gene lost 4 bases and the J gene lost 2 bases, with 8 bases spanning the gap. CDR1 and CDR2 from the germline V gene are MDHEN and SYDVKM. The CDR3 sequence is 13 residues long. In DNA, the CDR3 is TGTGCCAGCAGTTCCGGACAGAACTATGGCTACACCTTC. Protein product: CASSSGQNYGYTF.

This clone has just one count. The V and J genes are TRBV16 and TRBJ1-1; D gene unclear. V lost 2 bases, J lost 3 bases, and 7 bases lay in between. Germline V gene lookup returns CDR1 KGHSY and CDR2 FQNENV. The length of the CDR3 is 13 residues. Here the CDR3 reads CASSQAIYTEAFF. The CDR3 DNA is TGTGCCAGCAGCCAAGCGATCTACACTGAAGCTTTCTTT.

V and J are TRBV7-9 and TRBJ1-2; D unclear. Germline V CDR1 and CDR2: SEHNR, FQNEAQ (reference sequence). This CDR3 spans 12 amino acids. The V end lost 5 bases, the J end lost 6 bases, and 10 bases lay between the germline ends. CDR3 in DNA: TGTGCCAGCAGCCGCGGGCTGAATGGCTACACCTTC. This codes for CASSRGLNGYTF.